A selection of T cell receptor beta chains follows, all from one sample in a study of spatial heterogeneity in lung cancer. TCRdb redid the calling of the 5' RACE reads with MiXCR, one entry per CDR3 protein. The sample holds just under 95,000 distinct CDR3 sequences; 10% to 15% are singletons and the top ten take 35% to 50%. The specimen comprised PBMCs, sampled at surgery. These receptor sequences come from a male donor with early-stage non-small cell lung cancer. CDR3s include the opening cysteine and the closing phenylalanine or tryptophan. D genes are given only for firm matches. Some rows mark clone size as missing; the rest say once, few, many or name a class of expanded clone.

>TRBJ1-5|TRBD1|TRBV12-3/TRBV12-4|few
TGTGCCACCCGACAGGGGCTTAATCAGCCCCAGCATTTT
CATRQGLNQPQHF
>TRBJ2-3|.|TRBV15|few
TGTGCCACCAGGTCTATGAGGGGAACAGATACGCAGTATTTT
CATRSMRGTDTQYF
>TRBJ2-5|TRBD2|TRBV7-6|.
TGTGCCAGCAGCCGAGAACTAGCGATCGGCGAGACCCAGTACTTC
CASSRELAIGETQYF
>TRBJ2-2|.|TRBV3-1|few
TGTGCCAGCAGCCAAACCCGACTCACCGGGGAGCTGTTTTTT
CASSQTRLTGELFF
>TRBJ2-7|.|TRBV19|.
TGTGCCAGTAGTGAAAGCGGGTTCGACTACGAGCAGTACTTC
CASSESGFDYEQYF
>TRBJ2-1|.|TRBV7-9|.
TGTGCCTTCGGACCCCGCCCGGGGAATACGGTCAATGAGCAGTTCTTC
CAFGPRPGNTVNEQFF
>TRBJ2-7|TRBD2|TRBV11-1|.
TGTGCCAGCAGCCCCCGGGAGGGAATCTACGAGCAGTACTTC
CASSPREGIYEQYF
>TRBJ2-1|.|TRBV12-3/TRBV12-4|.
TGTGCCAGCAGTTTACCCGGAGGGAACAATGAGCAGTTCTTC
CASSLPGGNNEQFF
>TRBJ2-2|.|TRBV7-2|few
TGTGCCAGCAGACCGAAGGCCACCGGGGAGCTGTTTTTT
CASRPKATGELFF
>TRBJ2-5|.|TRBV29-1|few
TGCAGCGTTGAAGATGCGTCCCGGCAGGAAGAGACCCAGTACTTC
CSVEDASRQEETQYF
>TRBJ2-2|.|TRBV20-1|few
TGCAGTGCCAAAGGGCACTTAAACACCGGGGAGCTGTTTTTT
CSAKGHLNTGELFF
>TRBJ2-7|TRBD1|TRBV10-3|few
TGTGCCATCAGTGCAATGATGGGACAGGGCAGGTACGAGCAGTACTTC
CAISAMMGQGRYEQYF
>TRBJ2-7|.|TRBV29-1|many
TGCAGCGTTACTGGGGCCTACGAGCAGTACTTC
CSVTGAYEQYF
>TRBJ1-2|.|TRBV29-1|.
TGCAGCGCAAAAGCTCCCGGGATCGGGGACTATGGCTACACCTTC
CSAKAPGIGDYGYTF
>TRBJ1-5|.|TRBV28|few
TGTGCCAGCAGTTTCCTCCCAGAAGATCAGCCCCAGCATTTT
CASSFLPEDQPQHF
>TRBJ2-3|TRBD2|TRBV5-4|many
TGTGCCAGCAGCTTGACTAGCGGGATGGATACGCAGTATTTT
CASSLTSGMDTQYF
>TRBJ2-1|TRBD2|TRBV7-3|.
TGTGCCAGCAGCCCTAGGGAGGGTTATGAGCAGTTCTTC
CASSPREGYEQFF